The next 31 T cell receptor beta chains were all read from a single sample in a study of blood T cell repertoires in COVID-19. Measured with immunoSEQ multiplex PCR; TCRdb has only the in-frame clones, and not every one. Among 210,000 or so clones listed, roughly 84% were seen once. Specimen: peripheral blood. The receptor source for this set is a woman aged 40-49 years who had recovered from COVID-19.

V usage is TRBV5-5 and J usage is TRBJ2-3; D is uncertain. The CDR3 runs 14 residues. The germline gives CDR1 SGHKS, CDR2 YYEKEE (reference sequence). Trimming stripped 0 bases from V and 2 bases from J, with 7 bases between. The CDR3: CASSLGTVTDTQYF. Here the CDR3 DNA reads TGTGCCAGCAGCTTGGGAACAGTCACAGATACGCAGTATTTT. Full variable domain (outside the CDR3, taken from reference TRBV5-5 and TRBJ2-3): DAGVTQSPTHLIKTRGQQVTLRCSPISGHKSVSWYQQVLGQGPQFIFQYYEKEERGRGNFPDRFSARQFPNYSSELNVNALLLGDSALYLCASSLGTVTDTQYFGPGTRLTVL.

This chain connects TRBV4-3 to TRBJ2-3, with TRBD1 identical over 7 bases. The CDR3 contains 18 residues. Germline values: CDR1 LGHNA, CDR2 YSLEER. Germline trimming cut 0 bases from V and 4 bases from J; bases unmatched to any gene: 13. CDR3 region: CASSQDLQGSSPADTQYF. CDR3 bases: TGCGCCAGCAGCCAAGATCTACAGGGGAGTTCCCCGGCAGATACGCAGTATTTT.

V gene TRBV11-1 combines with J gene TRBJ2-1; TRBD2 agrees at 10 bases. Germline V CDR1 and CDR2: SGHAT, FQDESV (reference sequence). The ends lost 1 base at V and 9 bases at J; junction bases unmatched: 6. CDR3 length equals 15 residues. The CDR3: CASSLGPSGRVEQFF. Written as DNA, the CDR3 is TGTGCCAGCAGCTTAGGCCCTAGCGGGAGAGTTGAGCAGTTCTTC.

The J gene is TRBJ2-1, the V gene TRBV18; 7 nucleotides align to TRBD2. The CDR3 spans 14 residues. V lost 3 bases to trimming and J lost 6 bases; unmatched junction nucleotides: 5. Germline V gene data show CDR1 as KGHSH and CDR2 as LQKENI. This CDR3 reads CASSPLAEINEQFF. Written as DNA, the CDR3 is TGTGCCAGCTCACCCCTAGCGGAGATCAATGAGCAGTTCTTC.

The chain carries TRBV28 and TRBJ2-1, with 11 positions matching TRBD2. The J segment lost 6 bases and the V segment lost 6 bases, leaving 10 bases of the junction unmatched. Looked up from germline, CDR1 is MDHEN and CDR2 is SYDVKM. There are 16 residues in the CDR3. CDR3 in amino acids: CASSREETSGTNEQFF. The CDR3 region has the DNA TGTGCCAGCAGCCGAGAAGAGACTAGCGGGACCAATGAGCAGTTCTTC.

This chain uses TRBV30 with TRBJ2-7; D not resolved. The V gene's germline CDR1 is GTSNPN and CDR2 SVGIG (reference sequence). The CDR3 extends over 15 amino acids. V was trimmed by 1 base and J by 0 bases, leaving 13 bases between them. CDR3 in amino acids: CAWSALLTNSYEQYF. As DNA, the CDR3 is TGTGCCTGGAGTGCGCTACTCACGAACTCCTACGAGCAGTACTTC.

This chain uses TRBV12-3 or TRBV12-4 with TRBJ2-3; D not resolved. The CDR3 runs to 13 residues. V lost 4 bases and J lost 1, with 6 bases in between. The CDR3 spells CASSSPGTDTQYF. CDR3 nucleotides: TGTGCCAGCAGTTCCCCTGGCACAGATACGCAGTATTTT.

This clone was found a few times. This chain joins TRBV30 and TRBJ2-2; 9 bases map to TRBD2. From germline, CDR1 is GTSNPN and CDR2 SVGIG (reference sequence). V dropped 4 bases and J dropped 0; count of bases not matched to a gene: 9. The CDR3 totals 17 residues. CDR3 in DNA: TGTGCCTGGATGTGGGGAGCGGGAGGAGCGAACACCGGGGAGCTGTTTTTT. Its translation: CAWMWGAGGANTGELFF.

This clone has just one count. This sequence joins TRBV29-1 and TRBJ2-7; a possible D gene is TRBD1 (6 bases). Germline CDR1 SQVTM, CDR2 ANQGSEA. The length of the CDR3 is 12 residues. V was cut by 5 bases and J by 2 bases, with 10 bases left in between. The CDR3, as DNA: TGCAGCGTTATACAGGGTACCTACGAGCAGTACTTC. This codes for CSVIQGTYEQYF.

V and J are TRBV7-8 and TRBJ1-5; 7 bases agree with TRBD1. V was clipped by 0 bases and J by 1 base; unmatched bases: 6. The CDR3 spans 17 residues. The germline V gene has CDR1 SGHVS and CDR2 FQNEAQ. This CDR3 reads CASSLALKGASNQPQHF. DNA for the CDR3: TGTGCCAGCAGCTTAGCGCTAAAGGGGGCAAGCAATCAGCCCCAGCATTTT.

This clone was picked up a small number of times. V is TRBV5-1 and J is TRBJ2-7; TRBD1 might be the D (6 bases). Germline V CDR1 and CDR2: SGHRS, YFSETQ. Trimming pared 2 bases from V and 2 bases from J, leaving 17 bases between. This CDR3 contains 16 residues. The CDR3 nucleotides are TGCGCCAGCAGCTTTATGACGACGGGACACCCCTACGAGCAGTACTTC. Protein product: CASSFMTTGHPYEQYF.

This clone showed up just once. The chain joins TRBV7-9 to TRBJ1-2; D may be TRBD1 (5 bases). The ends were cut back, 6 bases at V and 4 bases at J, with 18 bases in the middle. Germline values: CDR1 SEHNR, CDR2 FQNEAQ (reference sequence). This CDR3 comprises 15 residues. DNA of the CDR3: TGTGCCAGCAGACCGACAGCAGGATATGGCTATGGCTACACCTTC. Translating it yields CASRPTAGYGYGYTF.

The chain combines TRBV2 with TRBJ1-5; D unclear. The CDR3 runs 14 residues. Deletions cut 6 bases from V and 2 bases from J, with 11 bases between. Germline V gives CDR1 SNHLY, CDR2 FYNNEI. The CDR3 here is CASSGEGGNQPQHF. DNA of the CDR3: TGTGCCAGCAGCGGGGAGGGAGGCAATCAGCCCCAGCATTTT.

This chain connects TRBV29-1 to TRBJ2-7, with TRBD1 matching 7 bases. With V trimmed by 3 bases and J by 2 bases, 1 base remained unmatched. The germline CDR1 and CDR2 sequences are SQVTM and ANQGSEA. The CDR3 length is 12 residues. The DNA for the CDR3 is TGCAGCGTTGAGGGACAGACCTACGAGCAGTACTTC. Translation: CSVEGQTYEQYF.

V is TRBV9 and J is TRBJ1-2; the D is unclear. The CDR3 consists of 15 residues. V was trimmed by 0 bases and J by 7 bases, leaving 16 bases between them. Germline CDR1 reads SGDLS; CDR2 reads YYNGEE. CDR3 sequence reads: CASSVEWEPVGGYTF. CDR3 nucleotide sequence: TGTGCCAGCAGCGTAGAGTGGGAGCCCGTGGGTGGCTACACCTTC.

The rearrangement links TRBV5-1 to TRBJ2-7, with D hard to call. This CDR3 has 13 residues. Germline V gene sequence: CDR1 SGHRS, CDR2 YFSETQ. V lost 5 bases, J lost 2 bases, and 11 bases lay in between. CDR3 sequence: CASRLYSAYEQYF. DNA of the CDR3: TGCGCCAGCAGGTTATACTCTGCCTACGAGCAGTACTTC.

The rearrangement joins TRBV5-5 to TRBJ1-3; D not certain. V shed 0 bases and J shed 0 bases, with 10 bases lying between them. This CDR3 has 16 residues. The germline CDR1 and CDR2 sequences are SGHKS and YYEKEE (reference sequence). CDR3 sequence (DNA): TGTGCCAGCAGCTTGGCCGTCAGGTCCTCTGGAAACACCATATATTTT. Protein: CASSLAVRSSGNTIYF.

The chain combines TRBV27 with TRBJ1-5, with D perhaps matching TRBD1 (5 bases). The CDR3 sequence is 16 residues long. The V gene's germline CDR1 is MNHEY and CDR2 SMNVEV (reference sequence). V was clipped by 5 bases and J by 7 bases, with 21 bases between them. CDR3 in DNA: TGTGCCAGCAGTCCGAACACAGGTTGGGATAACCAGCCCCAGCATTTT. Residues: CASSPNTGWDNQPQHF.

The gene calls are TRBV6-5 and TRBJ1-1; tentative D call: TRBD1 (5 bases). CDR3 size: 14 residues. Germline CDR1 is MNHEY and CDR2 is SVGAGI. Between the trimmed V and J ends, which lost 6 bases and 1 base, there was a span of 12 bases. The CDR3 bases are TGTGCCAGCAGAGGGGTAGGGGCGAACACTGAAGCTTTCTTT. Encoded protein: CASRGVGANTEAFF.

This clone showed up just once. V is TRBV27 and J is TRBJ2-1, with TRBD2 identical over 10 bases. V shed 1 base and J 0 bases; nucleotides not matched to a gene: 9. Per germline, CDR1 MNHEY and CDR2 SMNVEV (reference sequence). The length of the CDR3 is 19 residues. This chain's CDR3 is CASSLWSLEREGSYNEQFF. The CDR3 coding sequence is TGTGCCAGCAGTTTATGGTCTTTGGAGCGGGAGGGCTCCTACAATGAGCAGTTCTTC.

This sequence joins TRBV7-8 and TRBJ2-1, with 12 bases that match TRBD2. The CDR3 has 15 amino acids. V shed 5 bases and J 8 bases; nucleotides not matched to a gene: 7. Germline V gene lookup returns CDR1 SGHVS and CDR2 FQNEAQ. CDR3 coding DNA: TGTGCCAGCAGCCGAGCTAGCGGGAGGGAGCATGAGCAGTTCTTC. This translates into CASSRASGREHEQFF.

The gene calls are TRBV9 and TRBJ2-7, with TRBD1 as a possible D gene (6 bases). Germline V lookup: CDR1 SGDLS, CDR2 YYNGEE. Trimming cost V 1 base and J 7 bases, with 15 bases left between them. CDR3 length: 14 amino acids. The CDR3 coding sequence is TGTGCCAGCAGCGTATCATCAGGGGCCGGAGAGCAGTACTTC. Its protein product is CASSVSSGAGEQYF.

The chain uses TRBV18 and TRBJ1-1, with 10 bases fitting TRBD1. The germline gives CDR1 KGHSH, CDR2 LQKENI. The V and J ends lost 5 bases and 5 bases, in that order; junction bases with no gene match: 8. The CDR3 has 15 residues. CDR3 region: CASSSVGTGETEAFF. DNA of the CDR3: TGTGCCAGCTCATCTGTAGGGACAGGGGAAACTGAAGCTTTCTTT.

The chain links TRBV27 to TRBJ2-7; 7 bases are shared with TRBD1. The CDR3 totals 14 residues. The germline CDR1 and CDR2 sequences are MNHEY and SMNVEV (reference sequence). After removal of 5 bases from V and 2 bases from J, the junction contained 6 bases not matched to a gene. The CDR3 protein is CASSKQGRPYEQYF. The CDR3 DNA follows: TGTGCCAGCAGTAAACAGGGGCGCCCCTACGAGCAGTACTTC.

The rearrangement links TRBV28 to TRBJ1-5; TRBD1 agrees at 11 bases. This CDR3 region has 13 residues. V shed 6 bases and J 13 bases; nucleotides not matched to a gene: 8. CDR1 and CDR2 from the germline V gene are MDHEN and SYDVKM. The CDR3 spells CASRWTGGVKQHF. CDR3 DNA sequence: TGTGCCAGCAGATGGACAGGGGGCGTGAAGCAGCATTTT.

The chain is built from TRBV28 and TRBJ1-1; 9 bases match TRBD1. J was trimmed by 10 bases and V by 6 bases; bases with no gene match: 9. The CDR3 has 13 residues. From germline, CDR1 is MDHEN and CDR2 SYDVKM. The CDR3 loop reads CASRLGQGQGAFF. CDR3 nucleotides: TGTGCCAGCAGACTAGGACAGGGGCAGGGAGCTTTCTTT.

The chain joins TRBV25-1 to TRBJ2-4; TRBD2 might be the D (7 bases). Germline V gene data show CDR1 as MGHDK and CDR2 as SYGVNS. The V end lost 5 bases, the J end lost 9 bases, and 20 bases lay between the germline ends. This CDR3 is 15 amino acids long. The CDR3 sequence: CASSPQNREGSIQYF. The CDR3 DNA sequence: TGTGCCAGCAGTCCACAAAACAGGGAGGGGAGCATTCAGTACTTC.

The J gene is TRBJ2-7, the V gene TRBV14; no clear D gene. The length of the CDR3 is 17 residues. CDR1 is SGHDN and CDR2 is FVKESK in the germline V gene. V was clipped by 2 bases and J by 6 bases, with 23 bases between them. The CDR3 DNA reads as TGTGCCAGCAGCCAAAGTTCATACCAGACCTACAGTCGCGAGCAGTACTTC. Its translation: CASSQSSYQTYSREQYF.

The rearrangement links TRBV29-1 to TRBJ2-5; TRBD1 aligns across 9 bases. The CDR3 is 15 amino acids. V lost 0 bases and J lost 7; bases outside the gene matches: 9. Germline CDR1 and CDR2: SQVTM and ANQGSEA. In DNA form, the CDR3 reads TGCAGCGTTGAAGACCCCGGGACAGGGATAACGACCCAGTACTTC. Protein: CSVEDPGTGITTQYF.

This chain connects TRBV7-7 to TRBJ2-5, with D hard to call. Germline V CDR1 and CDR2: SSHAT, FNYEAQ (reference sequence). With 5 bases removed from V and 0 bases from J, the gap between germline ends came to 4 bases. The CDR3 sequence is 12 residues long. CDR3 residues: CASSPNQETQYF. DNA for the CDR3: TGTGCCAGCAGCCCAAACCAAGAGACCCAGTACTTC.

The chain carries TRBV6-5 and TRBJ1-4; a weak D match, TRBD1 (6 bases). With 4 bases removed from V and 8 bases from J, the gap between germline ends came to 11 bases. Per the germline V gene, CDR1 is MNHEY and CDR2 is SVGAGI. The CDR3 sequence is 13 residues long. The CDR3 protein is CASSSQGREKLFF. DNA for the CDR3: TGTGCCAGCAGTTCACAGGGAAGGGAAAAACTGTTTTTT.